This TCR beta chain was profiled in a study of patients and donors after allogeneic stem cell transplantation. Trimming removed 5 bases at V and 5 bases at J, with 12 bases between. The CDR3 contains 14 residues. CDR1 MNHNS and CDR2 SASEGT come from the germline V gene. Each CDR3 protein is one row after TCRdb ran MiXCR on the RT-PCR reads. The sample has about a million distinct CDR3 sequences; more than 15% are singletons. The clonotype comes from a human donor who was either an allogeneic HSCT recipient or a stem cell or donor lymphocyte infusion donor (not recorded which). It is not recorded whose cells these are; they may come from a transplant donor. The sample was blood, either unsorted or a sorted T cell fraction (not recorded which). The V and J genes are TRBV6-1 and TRBJ2-2; D perhaps matches TRBD1 (6 bases). The CDR3 loop reads CASSNEQGTGELFF. The CDR3 DNA reads TGTGCCAGCAGTAACGAACAGGGAACCGGGGAGCTGTTTTTT.